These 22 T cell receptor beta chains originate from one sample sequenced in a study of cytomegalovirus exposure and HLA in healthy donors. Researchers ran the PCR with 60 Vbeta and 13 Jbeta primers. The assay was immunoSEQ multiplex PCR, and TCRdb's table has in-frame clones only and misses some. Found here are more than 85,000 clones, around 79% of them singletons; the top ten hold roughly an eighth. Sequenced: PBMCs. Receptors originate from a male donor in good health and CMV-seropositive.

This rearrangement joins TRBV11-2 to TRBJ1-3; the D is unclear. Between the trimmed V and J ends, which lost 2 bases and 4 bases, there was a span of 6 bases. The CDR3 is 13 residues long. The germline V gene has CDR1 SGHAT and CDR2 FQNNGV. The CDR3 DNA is TGTGCCAGCAGCTTATCCGGGGGAAACACCATATATTTT. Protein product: CASSLSGGNTIYF.

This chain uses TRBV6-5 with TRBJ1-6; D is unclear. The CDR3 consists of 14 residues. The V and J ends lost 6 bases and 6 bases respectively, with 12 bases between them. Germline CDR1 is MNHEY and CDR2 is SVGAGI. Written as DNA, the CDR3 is TGTGCCAGCAGGCGGGCCCGGACTAATTCACCCCTCCACTTT. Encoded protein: CASRRARTNSPLHF.

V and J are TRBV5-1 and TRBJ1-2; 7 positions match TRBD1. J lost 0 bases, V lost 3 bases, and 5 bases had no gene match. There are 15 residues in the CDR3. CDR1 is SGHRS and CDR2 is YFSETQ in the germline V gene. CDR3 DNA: TGCGCCAGCAGCTATGGCGGGACAGCTAACTATGGCTACACCTTC. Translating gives CASSYGGTANYGYTF.

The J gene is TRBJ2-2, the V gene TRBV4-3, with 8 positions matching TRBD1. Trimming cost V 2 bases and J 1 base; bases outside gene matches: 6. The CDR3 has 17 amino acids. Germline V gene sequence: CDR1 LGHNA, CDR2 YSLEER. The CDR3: CASSQQVGTGNTGELFF. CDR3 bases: TGCGCCAGCAGCCAACAGGTTGGGACAGGGAACACCGGGGAGCTGTTTTTT.

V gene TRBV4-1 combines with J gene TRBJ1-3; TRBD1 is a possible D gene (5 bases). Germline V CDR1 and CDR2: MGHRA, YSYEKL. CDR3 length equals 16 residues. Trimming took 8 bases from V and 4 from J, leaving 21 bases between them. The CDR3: CASSPRGVLGGNTIYF. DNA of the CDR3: TGCGCCAGCTCCCCGCGGGGGGTCTTGGGAGGAAACACCATATATTTT.

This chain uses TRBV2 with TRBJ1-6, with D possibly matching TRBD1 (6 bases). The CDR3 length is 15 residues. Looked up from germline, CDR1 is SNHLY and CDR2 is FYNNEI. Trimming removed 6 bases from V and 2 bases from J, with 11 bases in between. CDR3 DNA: TGTGCCAGCAGCGTACGGGACACCTATAATTCACCCCTCCACTTT. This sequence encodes CASSVRDTYNSPLHF.

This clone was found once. The CDR3 loop reads CASSPGGLSNEKLFF. Written as DNA, the CDR3 is TGTGCCAGCTCCCCCGGGGGGCTTTCTAATGAAAAACTGTTTTTT. The V gene is TRBV18, the J gene TRBJ1-4; D is possibly TRBD1 (6 bases). The CDR3 covers 15 residues. Trimming left V 6 bases short and J 3 bases short, with 14 bases between. Per germline, CDR1 KGHSH and CDR2 LQKENI.

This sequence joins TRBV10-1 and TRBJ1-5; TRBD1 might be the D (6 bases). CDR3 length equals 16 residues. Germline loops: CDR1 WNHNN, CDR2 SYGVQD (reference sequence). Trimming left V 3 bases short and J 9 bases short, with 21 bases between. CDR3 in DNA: TGCGCCAGCAGTGATCGGACAGACAGCATATATAGGCCCCAGCATTTT. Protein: CASSDRTDSIYRPQHF.

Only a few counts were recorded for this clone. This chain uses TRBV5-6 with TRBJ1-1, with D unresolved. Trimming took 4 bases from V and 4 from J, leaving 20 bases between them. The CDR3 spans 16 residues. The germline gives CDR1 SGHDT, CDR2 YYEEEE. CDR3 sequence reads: CASSPVEGALGTEAFF. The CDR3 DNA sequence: TGTGCCAGCAGCCCGGTGGAGGGCGCGTTGGGCACTGAAGCTTTCTTT. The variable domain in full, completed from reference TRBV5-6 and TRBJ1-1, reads DAGVTQSPTHLIKTRGQQVTLRCSPKSGHDTVSWYQQALGQGPQFIFQYYEEEERQRGNFPDRFSGHQFPNYSSELNVNALLLGDSALYLCASSPVEGALGTEAFFGQGTRLTVV.

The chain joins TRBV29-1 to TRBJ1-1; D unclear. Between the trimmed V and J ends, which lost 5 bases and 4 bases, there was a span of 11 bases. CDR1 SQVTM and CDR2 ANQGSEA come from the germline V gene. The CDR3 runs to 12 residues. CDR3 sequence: CSVRFASTEAFF. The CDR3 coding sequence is TGCAGCGTTCGGTTCGCTAGCACTGAAGCTTTCTTT. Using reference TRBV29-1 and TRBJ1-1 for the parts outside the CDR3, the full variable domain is SAVISQKPSRDICQRGTSLTIQCQVDSQVTMMFWYRQQPGQSLTLIATANQGSEATYESGFVIDKFPISRPNLTFSTLTVSNMSPEDSSIYLCSVRFASTEAFFGQGTRLTVV.

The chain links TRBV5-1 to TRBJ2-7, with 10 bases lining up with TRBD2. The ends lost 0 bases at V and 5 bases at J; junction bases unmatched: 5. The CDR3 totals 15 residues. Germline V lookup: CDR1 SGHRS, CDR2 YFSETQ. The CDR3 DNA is TGCGCCAGCAGCTTGGGGGCTAGCGGGGGCGACGAGCAGTACTTC. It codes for CASSLGASGGDEQYF.

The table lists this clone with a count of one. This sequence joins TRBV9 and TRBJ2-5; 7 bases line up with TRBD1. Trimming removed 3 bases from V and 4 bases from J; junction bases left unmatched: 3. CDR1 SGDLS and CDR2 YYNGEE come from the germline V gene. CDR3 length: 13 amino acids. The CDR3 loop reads CASSDRQGETQYF. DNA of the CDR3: TGTGCCAGCAGCGACCGACAGGGAGAGACCCAGTACTTC.

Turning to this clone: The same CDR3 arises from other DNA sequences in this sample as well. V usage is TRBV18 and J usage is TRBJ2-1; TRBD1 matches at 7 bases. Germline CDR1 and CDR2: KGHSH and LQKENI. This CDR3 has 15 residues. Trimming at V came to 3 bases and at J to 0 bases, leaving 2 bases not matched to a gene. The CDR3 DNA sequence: TGTGCCAGCTCACCGGGACAGAGCTCCTACAATGAGCAGTTCTTC. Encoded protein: CASSPGQSSYNEQFF.

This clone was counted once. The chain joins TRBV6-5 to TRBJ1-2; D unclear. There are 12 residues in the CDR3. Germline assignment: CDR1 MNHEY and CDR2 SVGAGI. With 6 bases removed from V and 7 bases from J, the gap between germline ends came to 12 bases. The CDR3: CASRGGSRGYTF. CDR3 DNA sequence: TGTGCCAGCAGAGGCGGATCCCGTGGCTACACCTTC.

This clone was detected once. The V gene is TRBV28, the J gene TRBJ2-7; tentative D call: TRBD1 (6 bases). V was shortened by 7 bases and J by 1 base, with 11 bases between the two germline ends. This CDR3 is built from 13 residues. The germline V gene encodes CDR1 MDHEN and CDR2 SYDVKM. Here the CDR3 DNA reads TGTGCCAGCAAGACCGGGACATCCTACGAGCAGTACTTC. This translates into CASKTGTSYEQYF. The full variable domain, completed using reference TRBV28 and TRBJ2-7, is DVKVTQSSRYLVKRTGEKVFLECVQDMDHENMFWYRQDPGLGLRLIYFSYDVKMKEKGDIPEGYSVSREKKERFSLILESASTNQTSMYLCASKTGTSYEQYFGPGTRLTVT.

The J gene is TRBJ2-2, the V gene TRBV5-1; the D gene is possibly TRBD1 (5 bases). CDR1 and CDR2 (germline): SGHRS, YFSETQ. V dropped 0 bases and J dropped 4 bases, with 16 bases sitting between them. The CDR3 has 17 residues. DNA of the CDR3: TGCGCCAGCAGCTTGGCCCTGGCAGGGCCTGGCACCGGGGAGCTGTTTTTT. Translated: CASSLALAGPGTGELFF.

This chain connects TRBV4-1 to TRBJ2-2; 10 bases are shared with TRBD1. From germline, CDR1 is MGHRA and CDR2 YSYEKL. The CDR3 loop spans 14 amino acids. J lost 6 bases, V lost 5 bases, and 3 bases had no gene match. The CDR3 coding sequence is TGCGCCAGCAGCTTGGGACAGGGGCCCGGGGAGCTGTTTTTT. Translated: CASSLGQGPGELFF.

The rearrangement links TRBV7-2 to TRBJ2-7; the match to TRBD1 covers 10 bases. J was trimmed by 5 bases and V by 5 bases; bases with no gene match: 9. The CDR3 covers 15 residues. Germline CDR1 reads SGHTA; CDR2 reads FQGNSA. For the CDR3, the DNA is TGTGCCAGCAGCCAGGACGGGACAGGGGTCCACGAGCAGTACTTC. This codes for CASSQDGTGVHEQYF.

The CDR3 sequence: CASSYKGAGNTIYF. The CDR3 DNA reads TGTGCCAGCAGTTACAAGGGGGCTGGAAACACCATATATTTT. The chain recombines TRBV6-5 with TRBJ1-3; D is perhaps TRBD1 (6 bases). This CDR3 has 14 amino acids. Trimming removed 2 bases from V and 2 bases from J, with 7 bases in between. Germline V gives CDR1 MNHEY, CDR2 SVGAGI.

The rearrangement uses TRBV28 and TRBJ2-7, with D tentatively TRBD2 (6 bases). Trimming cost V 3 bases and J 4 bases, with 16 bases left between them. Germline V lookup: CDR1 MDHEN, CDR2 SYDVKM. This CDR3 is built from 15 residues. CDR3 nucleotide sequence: TGTGCCAGCAGTTTTTCCGGGGGATTCGAATACGAGCAGTACTTC. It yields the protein CASSFSGGFEYEQYF.

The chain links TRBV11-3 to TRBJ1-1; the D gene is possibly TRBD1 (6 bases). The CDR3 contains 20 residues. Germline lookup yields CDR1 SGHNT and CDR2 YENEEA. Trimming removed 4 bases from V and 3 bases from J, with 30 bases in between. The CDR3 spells CASSSRLGTNKKGVDTEAFF. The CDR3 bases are TGTGCCAGCAGCTCCAGGTTGGGGACAAATAAAAAAGGGGTGGACACTGAAGCTTTCTTT.

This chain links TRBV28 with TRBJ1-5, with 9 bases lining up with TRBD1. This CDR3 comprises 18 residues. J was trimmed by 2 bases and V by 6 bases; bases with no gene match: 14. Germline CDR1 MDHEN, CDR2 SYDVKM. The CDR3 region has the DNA TGTGCCAGCAGCAGAACGGGACAGGGTAGGGGAGGCAATCAGCCCCAGCATTTT. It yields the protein CASSRTGQGRGGNQPQHF.